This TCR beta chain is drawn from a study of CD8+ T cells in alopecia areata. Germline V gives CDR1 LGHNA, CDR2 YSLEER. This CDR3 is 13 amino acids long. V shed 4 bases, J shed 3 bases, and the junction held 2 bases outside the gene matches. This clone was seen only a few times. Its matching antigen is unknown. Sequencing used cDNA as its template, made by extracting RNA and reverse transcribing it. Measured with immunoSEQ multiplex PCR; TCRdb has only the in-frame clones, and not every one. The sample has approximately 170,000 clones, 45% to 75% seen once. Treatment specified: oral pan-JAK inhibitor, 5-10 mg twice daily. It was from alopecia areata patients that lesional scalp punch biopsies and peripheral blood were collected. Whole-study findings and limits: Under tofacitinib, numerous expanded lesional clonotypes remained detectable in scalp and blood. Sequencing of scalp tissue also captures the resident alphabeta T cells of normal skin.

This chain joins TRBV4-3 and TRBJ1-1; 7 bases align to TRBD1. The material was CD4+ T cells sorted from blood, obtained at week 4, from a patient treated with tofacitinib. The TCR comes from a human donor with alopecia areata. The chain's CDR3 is CASSRDRDTEAFF. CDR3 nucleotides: TGCGCCAGCAGCCGTGACAGGGACACTGAAGCTTTCTTT.